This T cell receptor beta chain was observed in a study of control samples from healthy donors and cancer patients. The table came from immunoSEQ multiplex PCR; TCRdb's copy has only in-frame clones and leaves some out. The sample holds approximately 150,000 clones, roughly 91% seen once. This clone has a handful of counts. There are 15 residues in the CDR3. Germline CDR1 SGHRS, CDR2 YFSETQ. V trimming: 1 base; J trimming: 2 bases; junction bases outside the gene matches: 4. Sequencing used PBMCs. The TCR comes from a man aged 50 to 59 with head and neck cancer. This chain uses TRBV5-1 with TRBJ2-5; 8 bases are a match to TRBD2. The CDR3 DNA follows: TGCGCCAGCAGCTTGTTTTCTAGCGGGCAAGAGACCCAGTACTTC. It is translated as CASSLFSSGQETQYF. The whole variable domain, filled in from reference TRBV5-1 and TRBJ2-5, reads KAGVTQTPRYLIKTRGQQVTLSCSPISGHRSVSWYQQTPGQGLQFLFEYFSETQRNKGNFPGRFSGRQFSNSRSEMNVSTLELGDSALYLCASSLFSSGQETQYFGPGTRLLVL.